These 23 T cell receptor beta chains share one sample of origin, sequenced in a study of T cell responses to AZD1222 COVID-19 vaccine. The method was immunoSEQ multiplex PCR; TCRdb's version includes in-frame clones alone and lacks a portion of them. The sample comprises roughly 150,000 clones, 75% to 95% of which are singletons, and less than 2% rests with the top ten. Source: peripheral blood, taken on day 0 of AZD1222 vaccination. The receptor set was obtained from an adult in good health.

This clone came up once. The V gene is TRBV25-1, the J gene TRBJ2-3, with 12 positions matching TRBD2. V was clipped by 2 bases and J by 5 bases; unmatched bases: 8. Per the germline V gene, CDR1 is MGHDK and CDR2 is SYGVNS. The CDR3 contains 17 residues. CDR3 loop: CASSEKKLAGGKDTQYF. For the CDR3, the DNA is TGTGCCAGCAGTGAAAAAAAACTAGCGGGAGGAAAAGATACGCAGTATTTT.

The CDR3 DNA sequence: TGCGCCAGCAGCCAAACTAGCGGGACGTACGAGCAGTACTTC. This gives the protein CASSQTSGTYEQYF. The V and J genes are TRBV4-3 and TRBJ2-7; TRBD2 matches at 10 bases. Per germline, CDR1 LGHNA and CDR2 YSLEER. The CDR3 runs to 14 residues. The V gene end was trimmed by 2 bases and the J gene end by 4 bases; junction bases not matched to a gene: 2.

This rearrangement joins TRBV29-1 to TRBJ1-1; D is undetermined. The CDR3 contains 8 residues. Deletions cut 5 bases from V and 10 bases from J, with 5 bases between. Germline V gene data show CDR1 as SQVTM and CDR2 as ANQGSEA. The CDR3 here is CSVKGAFF. In DNA form, the CDR3 reads TGCAGCGTTAAAGGAGCTTTCTTT.

The rearrangement joins TRBV10-3 to TRBJ1-3; no reliable D call. V lost 10 bases and J lost 1, with 29 bases in between. There are 19 residues in the CDR3. CDR1 is ENHRY and CDR2 is SYGVKD in the germline V gene. DNA of the CDR3: TGTGCCACGCGGGTCTGTATGGCGGAAGGTAAGGCTTCTGGAAACACCATATATTTT. This sequence encodes CATRVCMAEGKASGNTIYF.

V and J are TRBV4-1 and TRBJ1-2; D possibly corresponds to TRBD1 (5 bases). The CDR3 extends over 14 amino acids. Trimming shortened V by 8 bases and J by 7 bases, and 20 bases separated the two germline ends. CDR1 is MGHRA and CDR2 is YSYEKL in the germline V gene. CDR3 in amino acids: CASSPAAGPLGYTF. CDR3 DNA sequence: TGCGCCAGCTCACCTGCGGCAGGGCCTCTTGGCTACACCTTC.

The chain recombines TRBV28 with TRBJ1-5, with TRBD1 matching over 7 bases. This CDR3 is built from 16 residues. The germline V gene has CDR1 MDHEN and CDR2 SYDVKM. J was trimmed by 4 bases and V by 6 bases; bases with no gene match: 12. The CDR3 sequence is CASRTLQGSGNQPQHF. The CDR3 DNA follows: TGTGCCAGCAGGACTTTACAGGGGAGCGGAAATCAGCCCCAGCATTTT.

The chain recombines TRBV25-1 with TRBJ1-1; D gene ambiguous. Germline loops: CDR1 MGHDK, CDR2 SYGVNS. This CDR3 has 16 amino acids. The V and J ends lost 1 base and 1 base respectively, with 13 bases between them. CDR3 protein: CASSESPERQNTEAFF. The CDR3 DNA reads TGTGCCAGCAGTGAATCCCCCGAGAGACAGAACACTGAAGCTTTCTTT.

The chain has TRBV6-5 and TRBJ1-1; possible D gene TRBD1, 5 bases. CDR1 and CDR2 (germline): MNHEY, SVGAGI. V was pared by 2 bases and J by 4 bases, with 5 bases between. This CDR3 region has 12 residues. This CDR3 reads CASSYTGTEAFF. The CDR3 bases are TGTGCCAGCAGTTACACAGGCACTGAAGCTTTCTTT.

Remarks on this clone: Compared with germline, one end of the junction differs, possibly owing to a read error. The chain combines TRBV7-7 with TRBJ2-5; 8 nucleotides match TRBD1. The CDR3 is made up of 15 amino acids. Per the germline V gene, CDR1 is SSHAT and CDR2 is FNYEAQ (reference sequence). Here the CDR3 reads CASSLKDRAWETQYF. The CDR3 coding sequence is TGTGCTAGCAGCTTAAAGGACAGGGCTTGGGAGACCCAGTACTTC.

The chain combines TRBV5-5 with TRBJ1-3; unclear D gene. The CDR3 runs 15 residues. Trimming stripped 0 bases from V and 2 bases from J, with 9 bases between. Germline V gene data show CDR1 as SGHKS and CDR2 as YYEKEE (reference sequence). This CDR3 is CASSLEEGTGNTIYF. The CDR3 region has the DNA TGTGCCAGCAGCTTGGAGGAGGGAACTGGAAACACCATATATTTT.

J is TRBJ1-1 and V is TRBV3-1 (or the pseudogene TRBV3-2); D is unresolved. Germline CDR1 is LGHDT and CDR2 is YNNKEL (reference sequence). Between the trimmed V and J ends, which lost 4 bases and 2 bases, there was a span of 11 bases. The CDR3 totals 14 residues. The CDR3 reads CASSPRTSNTEAFF. The CDR3 nucleotides are TGTGCCAGCAGCCCTCGGACGAGTAACACTGAAGCTTTCTTT.

The chain recombines TRBV5-1 with TRBJ1-4, with TRBD1 matching over 11 bases. Losses at the gene ends were 4 bases for V and 8 bases for J; bases not matched to a gene: 4. The germline gives CDR1 SGHRS, CDR2 YFSETQ. The CDR3 totals 14 residues. The CDR3, as DNA: TGCGCCAGCAGCCCCGGGACAGGGGGAGAAAAACTGTTTTTT. Protein product: CASSPGTGGEKLFF.

The V gene is TRBV5-1, the J gene TRBJ2-5, with TRBD1 matching 9 bases. Unmatched junction bases numbered 9, after V lost 1 base and J lost 2 bases. This CDR3 has 17 amino acids. Germline V gene data show CDR1 as SGHRS and CDR2 as YFSETQ. The CDR3 DNA sequence: TGCGCCAGCAGCTTGATGGGACAGGGAAGGGGGCAAGAGACCCAGTACTTC. This translates into CASSLMGQGRGQETQYF.

J is TRBJ1-2 and V is TRBV28; weak D call: TRBD1 (5 bases). Deletions cut 5 bases from V and 4 bases from J, with 14 bases between. This CDR3 spans 14 amino acids. Germline-derived CDR1 and CDR2 are MDHEN and SYDVKM. This CDR3 reads CASSTTRESYGYTF. In nucleotides, the CDR3 is TGTGCCAGCAGTACTACCAGGGAAAGCTATGGCTACACCTTC.

The V call is TRBV27, the J call TRBJ1-2, with D perhaps TRBD1 (6 bases). The CDR3 length is 13 residues. Per germline, CDR1 MNHEY and CDR2 SMNVEV (reference sequence). V lost 8 bases and J lost 5, with 15 bases in between. CDR3 loop: CASARDKGYGYTF. The CDR3 region has the DNA TGTGCCAGCGCCCGGGACAAAGGTTATGGCTACACCTTC.

The CDR3 reads CASSYRQISGNTIYF. The DNA for the CDR3 is TGTGCCAGCAGTTATAGACAGATCTCTGGAAACACCATATATTTT. The chain joins TRBV11-2 to TRBJ1-3, with D maybe TRBD1 (5 bases). V was pared by 6 bases and J by 0 bases, with 12 bases between. Germline assignment: CDR1 SGHAT and CDR2 FQNNGV. This CDR3 has 15 amino acids.

The chain has TRBV27 and TRBJ1-1; no firm D call. This CDR3 comprises 13 residues. The ends were cut back, 8 bases at V and 0 bases at J, with 10 bases in the middle. In germline, CDR1 is MNHEY, CDR2 SMNVEV (reference sequence). The DNA for the CDR3 is TGTGCCAGCTTCACCCCTATGAACACTGAAGCTTTCTTT. It codes for CASFTPMNTEAFF.

The V gene is TRBV27, the J gene TRBJ2-1; TRBD1 matches 7 bases. Germline CDR1 reads MNHEY; CDR2 reads SMNVEV (reference sequence). The CDR3 extends over 14 amino acids. V lost 7 bases to trimming and J lost 2 bases; unmatched junction nucleotides: 5. The CDR3 bases are TGTGCCAGCACCATGACAGGGACCTACAATGAGCAGTTCTTC. Translation: CASTMTGTYNEQFF.

In DNA, the CDR3 is TGTGCCAGCAGCTTCGGGACAGGGGGGCGAGAGACCCAGTACTTC. This sequence encodes CASSFGTGGRETQYF. The gene calls are TRBV5-4 and TRBJ2-5; 11 bases map to TRBD1. Germline CDR1 and CDR2: SGHNT and YYREEE (reference sequence). With 2 bases clipped from V and 4 bases from J, the junction kept 4 bases outside the gene matches. This CDR3 has 15 residues.

The chain recombines TRBV5-5 with TRBJ2-1; TRBD1 agrees at 8 bases. Looked up from germline, CDR1 is SGHKS and CDR2 is YYEKEE (reference sequence). The length of the CDR3 is 15 residues. Trimming at V came to 4 bases and at J to 4 bases, leaving 7 bases not matched to a gene. Written as DNA, the CDR3 is TGTGCCAGCAGCCAGGACAGGGTGGCATACAATGAGCAGTTCTTC. Translation: CASSQDRVAYNEQFF.

For the CDR3, the DNA is TGCGCCAGCAGCCAGGGAGGACTTTTGAGCTCCTACGAGCAGTACTTC. Translating it yields CASSQGGLLSSYEQYF. The V gene is TRBV4-1, the J gene TRBJ2-7, with D maybe TRBD2 (6 bases). Germline values: CDR1 MGHRA, CDR2 YSYEKL. The germline V and J ends were trimmed by 3 bases and 0 bases, with 15 bases remaining between them. The CDR3 is made up of 16 amino acids.

The genes are TRBV5-1 and TRBJ2-1; 8 bases line up with TRBD1. From germline, CDR1 is SGHRS and CDR2 YFSETQ. V gave up 6 bases and J gave up 7 bases; unmatched junction bases: 12. This CDR3 is built from 15 residues. CDR3 in DNA: TGCGCCAGCAACCAACCGGACAGGGTGGGTAATGAGCAGTTCTTC. Its protein product is CASNQPDRVGNEQFF.

In this sample, this clone turned up a few times. Other nucleotide sequences from this sample produce the same CDR3. The chain combines TRBV27 with TRBJ2-7; 8 bases agree with TRBD1. The J segment lost 2 bases and the V segment lost 6 bases, leaving 6 bases of the junction unmatched. Germline assignment: CDR1 MNHEY and CDR2 SMNVEV (reference sequence). This CDR3 is built from 14 residues. As DNA, the CDR3 is TGTGCCAGCAGCTTAGCGACAGGGGCCTACGAGCAGTACTTC. Translated, it gives CASSLATGAYEQYF.